These 24 T cell receptor beta chains were sequenced from one sample in a study of CD8+CD57+ T cells in acquired aplastic anemia. Investigators profiled TCR beta VDJ and CDR3 from genomic DNA template. TCRdb reprocessed the reads via MiXCR and lists one record per CDR3 protein. The sample holds about 40,000 distinct CDR3 sequences, roughly two thirds seen once. By flow cytometry, patients selected for sequencing had shown an expansion of CD8+CD57+ cells. Sequenced material: sorted CD4+, CD8+, or CD8+CD57+ T cells (not recorded which) from PBMCs. The origin of the receptors is a human donor with aplastic anemia.

This rearrangement joins TRBV7-9 to TRBJ1-2; D unresolved. The CDR3 covers 13 residues. V lost 6 bases and J 4 bases, leaving 12 bases between the germline ends. Germline CDR1 is SEHNR and CDR2 is FQNEAQ (reference sequence). The CDR3 loop reads CASRLGYPYGYTF. The CDR3 DNA is TGTGCCAGCAGGCTAGGGTACCCCTATGGCTACACCTTC.

The CDR3 is CSVSGWDEQYF. Written as DNA, the CDR3 is TGCAGCGTTTCAGGGTGGGACGAGCAGTACTTC. The chain has TRBV29-1 and TRBJ2-7; TRBD1 is a possible D gene (5 bases). The CDR3 has 11 amino acids. V was cut by 5 bases and J by 5 bases, with 10 bases left in between. Per the germline V gene, CDR1 is SQVTM and CDR2 is ANQGSEA.

On this clonotype itself: A clone one base away is much larger, so this may be a read error. The chain couples TRBV10-3 to TRBJ2-3; 13 bases are a match to TRBD2. The J segment lost 8 bases and the V segment lost 8 bases, leaving 10 bases of the junction unmatched. Germline CDR1 is ENHRY and CDR2 is SYGVKD. The CDR3 sequence is 15 residues long. Here the CDR3 DNA reads TGTGCCATCGCCCCCGGGACTAGCGGGGTGGGTACGCAGTATTTT. Encoded protein: CAIAPGTSGVGTQYF.

The V gene is TRBV25-1, the J gene TRBJ1-6; perhaps TRBD1 as D (6 bases). The CDR3 length is 15 residues. Germline V lookup: CDR1 MGHDK, CDR2 SYGVNS. V lost 2 bases and J lost 6, with 11 bases in between. The CDR3 region has the DNA TGTGCCAGCAGTGAAACGGGGGCTGGTAATTCACCCCTCCACTTT. Translating gives CASSETGAGNSPLHF.

The chain links TRBV20-1 to TRBJ2-1, with 9 bases aligning to TRBD2. The germline V gene has CDR1 DFQATT and CDR2 SNEGSKA (reference sequence). The CDR3 length is 14 residues. The junction had 9 bases not matched to a gene; V was cut back by 6 bases and J by 6 bases. The CDR3 DNA reads TGCAGTGCGGAAGCGGGCGGGGGGGTCAATGAGCAGTTCTTC. Amino acids: CSAEAGGGVNEQFF.

V usage is TRBV19 and J usage is TRBJ1-5; 7 positions agree with TRBD1. V lost 4 bases and J lost 1; bases outside the gene matches: 4. CDR1 is LNHDA, CDR2 SQIVND, per germline (reference sequence). This CDR3 region has 15 residues. The CDR3 reads CASSTTGSSNQPQHF. CDR3 in DNA: TGTGCCAGTAGTACGACAGGGTCGAGCAATCAGCCCCAGCATTTT. Looking up the rest from reference TRBV19 and TRBJ1-5 gives the full variable domain: DGGITQSPKYLFRKEGQNVTLSCEQNLNHDAMYWYRQDPGQGLRLIYYSQIVNDFQKGDIAEGYSVSREKKESFPLTVTSAQKNPTAFYLCASSTTGSSNQPQHFGDGTRLSIL.

This chain joins TRBV19 and TRBJ1-2; D is possibly TRBD1 (6 bases). CDR3 size: 12 residues. CDR1 is LNHDA and CDR2 is SQIVND in the germline V gene (reference sequence). Trimming took off 9 bases at V and 3 bases at J, with 11 bases between the two ends. CDR3 amino acids: CASWGGDYGYTF. CDR3 DNA: TGTGCCAGCTGGGGGGGCGACTATGGCTACACCTTC.

The table lists this clonotype with many counts. The gene calls are TRBV7-3 and TRBJ1-6; D not certain. The V end was cut by 3 bases, the J end by 4 bases, with 7 bases between. The germline gives CDR1 SGHTA, CDR2 FQGTGA. CDR3 length: 14 residues. The CDR3, as DNA: TGTGCCAGCAGCTTTAAGGATTATAATTCACCCCTCCACTTT. As protein: CASSFKDYNSPLHF.

This clonotype was recorded at least ten times. The gene calls are TRBV9 and TRBJ2-7, with 8 bases lining up with TRBD1. CDR1 SGDLS and CDR2 YYNGEE come from the germline V gene. V lost 5 bases and J lost 6; bases outside the gene matches: 13. The CDR3 consists of 15 residues. The CDR3 region has the DNA TGTGCCAGCAGTTCTCGGACAGGGCTGTATGCCGAGCAGTACTTC. Amino acid sequence: CASSSRTGLYAEQYF.

The chain uses TRBV4-1 and TRBJ2-2; TRBD1 is a possible D gene (6 bases). Trimming removed 0 bases from V and 7 bases from J, with 24 bases in between. The CDR3 sequence is 19 residues long. Germline assignment: CDR1 MGHRA and CDR2 YSYEKL. The CDR3 protein is CASSQDTTGTRPIGGELFF. The CDR3 DNA sequence: TGCGCCAGCAGCCAAGATACCACCGGGACACGGCCGATTGGCGGGGAGCTGTTTTTT.

The chain uses TRBV20-1 and TRBJ1-2; D not resolved. Trimming removed 7 bases from V and 6 bases from J, with 12 bases in between. Germline CDR1 reads DFQATT; CDR2 reads SNEGSKA (reference sequence). The CDR3 has 11 amino acids. The CDR3 sequence: CSERRVHGYTF. CDR3 sequence (DNA): TGCAGTGAAAGGAGGGTGCATGGCTACACCTTC.

This sequence joins TRBV5-4 and TRBJ1-2, with D unresolved. V dropped 0 bases and J dropped 4 bases, with 10 bases sitting between them. The CDR3 spans 14 residues. Germline CDR1 reads SGHNT; CDR2 reads YYREEE (reference sequence). Here the CDR3 reads CASSLVSIGYGYTF. CDR3 nucleotides: TGTGCCAGCAGCTTGGTGTCTATAGGCTATGGCTACACCTTC.

The genes are TRBV19 and TRBJ1-5; 8 nucleotides agree with TRBD1. The CDR3 length is 13 residues. CDR1 is LNHDA, CDR2 SQIVND, per germline (reference sequence). J was trimmed by 6 bases and V by 5 bases; bases with no gene match: 3. Written as DNA, the CDR3 is TGTGCCAGTAGTGTCGGACAGGGTCAGCCCCAGCATTTT. Protein sequence: CASSVGQGQPQHF.

The chain combines TRBV19 with TRBJ2-5; D might be TRBD1 or TRBD2, each matching 5 bases. Germline V CDR1 and CDR2: LNHDA, SQIVND (reference sequence). The V end was cut by 7 bases, the J end by 1 base, with 16 bases between. The CDR3 has 15 amino acids. The CDR3 reads CASKHDWGSQETQYF. The CDR3 DNA reads as TGTGCCAGTAAGCATGATTGGGGGAGCCAAGAGACCCAGTACTTC.

Only a few counts were recorded for this clonotype. The chain recombines TRBV7-8 with TRBJ1-2; TRBD1 is a possible D gene (5 bases). Germline assignment: CDR1 SGHVS and CDR2 FQNEAQ. The CDR3 spans 13 residues. With 3 bases removed from V and 6 bases from J, the gap between germline ends came to 11 bases. CDR3 protein: CASSLAGRDGYTF. The CDR3 nucleotides are TGTGCCAGCAGCTTGGCAGGGAGGGATGGCTACACCTTC.

This clonotype has just one count. The chain recombines TRBV29-1 with TRBJ2-5, with 9 bases that match TRBD1. After removal of 2 bases from V and 3 bases from J, the junction contained 7 bases not matched to a gene. The V gene's germline CDR1 is SQVTM and CDR2 ANQGSEA. This CDR3 comprises 15 residues. This CDR3 reads CSVETGQGLKETQYF. The CDR3 DNA sequence: TGCAGCGTTGAAACGGGACAGGGATTAAAAGAGACCCAGTACTTC.

The gene calls are TRBV2 and TRBJ1-4; D gene unclear. Trimming pared 2 bases from V and 8 bases from J, leaving 9 bases between. The CDR3 sequence is 13 residues long. CDR1 and CDR2 from the germline V gene are SNHLY and FYNNEI. The CDR3 region has the DNA TGTGCCAGCAGTGAATGGGCAAGAGAAAAACTGTTTTTT. It codes for CASSEWAREKLFF.

The chain combines TRBV19 with TRBJ1-2; a weak D match, TRBD1 (6 bases). Germline CDR1 and CDR2: LNHDA and SQIVND (reference sequence). The CDR3 is 15 amino acids. The germline V and J ends were trimmed by 5 bases and 4 bases, with 17 bases remaining between them. The CDR3 nucleotides read TGTGCCAGTAGTCTCTCAGGACAGTACACCTATGGCTACACCTTC. It is translated as CASSLSGQYTYGYTF.

The chain couples TRBV15 to TRBJ2-1; the match to TRBD2 covers 8 bases. In germline, CDR1 is LNHNV, CDR2 YYDKDF (reference sequence). J was trimmed by 12 bases and V by 4 bases; bases with no gene match: 14. The CDR3 sequence is 15 residues long. CDR3 sequence reads: CATSTGTSTTMRQFF. DNA for the CDR3: TGTGCCACCAGCACCGGGACTAGTACTACAATGAGGCAGTTCTTC.

V is TRBV11-2 and J is TRBJ2-5; TRBD2 agrees at 11 bases. From germline, CDR1 is SGHAT and CDR2 FQNNGV. This CDR3 spans 18 amino acids. Trimming at V came to 5 bases and at J to 4 bases, leaving 15 bases not matched to a gene. CDR3 residues: CASSPPHIAGLAGETQYF. Here the CDR3 DNA reads TGTGCCAGCAGCCCGCCTCATATCGCCGGACTAGCGGGAGAGACCCAGTACTTC.

This chain links TRBV5-1 with TRBJ2-7, with 7 bases aligning to TRBD2. The CDR3 contains 15 residues. The junction had 10 bases not matched to a gene; V was cut back by 2 bases and J by 5 bases. Germline assignment: CDR1 SGHRS and CDR2 YFSETQ. Here the CDR3 DNA reads TGCGCCAGCAGCTTAGGCGGGAGCAACCCCCACGAGCAGTACTTC. Residues: CASSLGGSNPHEQYF.

The chain carries TRBV9 and TRBJ2-3, with D possibly called TRBD1 or TRBD2 (5 bases each). CDR1 and CDR2 from the germline V gene are SGDLS and YYNGEE. This CDR3 spans 12 amino acids. V gave up 3 bases and J gave up 4 bases, with 6 bases separating them. The CDR3: CASSAGPDTQYF. Written as DNA, the CDR3 is TGTGCCAGCAGCGCGGGACCAGATACGCAGTATTTT.

As regards this clonotype: Relative to the germline gene, one junction end is altered; a read error may explain this. This chain connects TRBV9 to TRBJ2-1; TRBD2 matches at 8 bases. This CDR3 contains 15 residues. In germline, CDR1 is SGDLS, CDR2 YYNGEE. DNA of the CDR3: TGTGCTAGCAGCGCCCTAGCGGGCACCTACAATGAGCAGTTCTTC. Amino acid sequence: CASSALAGTYNEQFF.

The chain employs TRBV2 and TRBJ2-7; 7 nucleotides align to TRBD1. The CDR3 spans 13 residues. V lost 6 bases, J lost 2 bases, and 4 bases stayed unmatched. From germline, CDR1 is SNHLY and CDR2 FYNNEI. Here the CDR3 reads CASSGQVPYEQYF. In DNA form, the CDR3 reads TGTGCCAGCAGCGGACAGGTACCCTACGAGCAGTACTTC.